This T cell receptor (beta chain) was obtained from a study of blood T cell repertoires in COVID-19. V shed 1 base and J shed 5 bases, with 11 bases lying between them. CDR1 LGHDT and CDR2 YNNKEL come from the germline V gene (reference sequence). The CDR3 is made up of 15 amino acids. Sequencing was performed with immunoSEQ multiplex PCR; in TCRdb, only in-frame clones are kept and a portion is missing. The repertoire holds fewer than 300,000 clones, more than 70% seen once, with 0.95% to 1.5% in the top ten. The chain combines TRBV3-1 (or the pseudogene TRBV3-2) with TRBJ1-4, with D unresolved. The receptor was isolated from a woman aged 40 to 50 with acute COVID-19. The sequenced sample consisted of PBMCs or T cells enriched from blood (not recorded which). The CDR3 region has the DNA TGTGCCAGCAGCCAAGCGGGTGGAAGAAATGAAAAACTGTTTTTT. This translates into CASSQAGGRNEKLFF.